This T cell receptor beta chain was captured in a study of CXCR4 blockade with PD-1 therapy in pancreatic cancer. Study-level results: Intratumoral clonality (mean roughly 0.14) exceeded healthy blood (roughly 0.05) but did not track survival. Sequencing covered TCRbeta chains only, not alpha chains. Clone frequency correlated with its number of distinct nucleotide rearrangements.

The CDR3 sequence is 16 residues long. Trimming took 4 bases from V and 4 from J, leaving 17 bases between them. Germline lookup yields CDR1 MGHRA and CDR2 YSYEKL. These archived tumors were resected from patients never given neoadjuvant therapy beforehand. Clones were read by immunoSEQ multiplex PCR, and TCRdb kept only the in-frame ones, dropping some. Seen here are about 15,000 clones, roughly 72% observed once, and the top ten hold less than 6%. On this clone itself: Its antigen is undetermined.

The clonotype comes from a human donor with pancreatic ductal adenocarcinoma. This chain links TRBV4-1 with TRBJ2-1; weak D call: TRBD2 (6 bases). Sequenced material: tumor tissue. The CDR3 loop is CASSPVGVAVYNEQFF. The CDR3 DNA sequence: TGCGCCAGCAGCCCCGTTGGGGTAGCGGTGTACAATGAGCAGTTCTTC.